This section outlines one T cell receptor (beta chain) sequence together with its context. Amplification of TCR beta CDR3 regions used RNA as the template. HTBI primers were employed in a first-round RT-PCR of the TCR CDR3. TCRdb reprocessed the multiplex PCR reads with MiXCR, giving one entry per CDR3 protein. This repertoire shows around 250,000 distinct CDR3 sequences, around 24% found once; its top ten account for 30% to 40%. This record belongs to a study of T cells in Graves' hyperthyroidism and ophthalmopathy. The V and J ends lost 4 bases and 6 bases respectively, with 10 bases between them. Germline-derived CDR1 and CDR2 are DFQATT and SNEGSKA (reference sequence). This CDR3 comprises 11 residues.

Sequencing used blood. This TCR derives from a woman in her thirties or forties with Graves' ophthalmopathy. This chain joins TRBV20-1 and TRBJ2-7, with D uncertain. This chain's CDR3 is CSATDLREQYF. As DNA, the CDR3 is TGCAGTGCTACCGACTTACGCGAGCAGTACTTC.